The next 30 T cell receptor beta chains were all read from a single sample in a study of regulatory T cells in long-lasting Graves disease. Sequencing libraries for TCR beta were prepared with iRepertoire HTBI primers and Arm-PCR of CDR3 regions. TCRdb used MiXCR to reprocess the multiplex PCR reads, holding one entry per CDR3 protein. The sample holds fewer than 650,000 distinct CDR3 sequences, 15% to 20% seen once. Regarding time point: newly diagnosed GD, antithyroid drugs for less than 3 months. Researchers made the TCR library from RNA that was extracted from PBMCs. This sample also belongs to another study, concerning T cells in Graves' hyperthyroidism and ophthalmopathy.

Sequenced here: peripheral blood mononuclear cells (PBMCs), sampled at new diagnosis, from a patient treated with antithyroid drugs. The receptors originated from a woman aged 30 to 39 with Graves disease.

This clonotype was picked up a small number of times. The CDR3 coding sequence is TGTGCCAGCAGCCCGGAGGGGCGGGAGGGCGGCGAGCAGTACTTC. Protein: CASSPEGREGGEQYF. The chain combines TRBV9 with TRBJ2-7; TRBD2 matches 9 bases. The ends lost 4 bases at V and 6 bases at J; junction bases unmatched: 11. The germline V gene encodes CDR1 SGDLS and CDR2 YYNGEE. The CDR3 has 15 amino acids.

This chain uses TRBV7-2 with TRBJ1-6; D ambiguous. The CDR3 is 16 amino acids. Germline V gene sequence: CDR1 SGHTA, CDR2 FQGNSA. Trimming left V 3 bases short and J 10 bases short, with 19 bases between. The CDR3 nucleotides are TGTGCCAGCAGCTTTCAGGCGGGGATAGGGAAGTCACCCCTCCACTTT. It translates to CASSFQAGIGKSPLHF.

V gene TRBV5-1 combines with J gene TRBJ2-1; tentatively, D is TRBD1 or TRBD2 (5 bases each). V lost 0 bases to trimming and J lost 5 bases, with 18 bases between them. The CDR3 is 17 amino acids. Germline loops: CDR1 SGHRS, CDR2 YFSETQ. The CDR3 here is CASSLGGQARGHNEQFF. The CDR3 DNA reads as TGCGCCAGCAGCTTGGGGGGCCAGGCTAGGGGACACAATGAGCAGTTCTTC. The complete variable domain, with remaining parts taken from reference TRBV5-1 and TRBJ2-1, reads KAGVTQTPRYLIKTRGQQVTLSCSPISGHRSVSWYQQTPGQGLQFLFEYFSETQRNKGNFPGRFSGRQFSNSRSEMNVSTLELGDSALYLCASSLGGQARGHNEQFFGPGTRLTVL.

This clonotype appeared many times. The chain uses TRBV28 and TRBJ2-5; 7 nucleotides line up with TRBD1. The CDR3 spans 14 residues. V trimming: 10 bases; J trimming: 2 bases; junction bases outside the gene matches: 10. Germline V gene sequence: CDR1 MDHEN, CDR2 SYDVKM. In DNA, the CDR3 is TGTGCCATAACGAGGGGACAGAAACAAGAGACCCAGTACTTC. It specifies CAITRGQKQETQYF. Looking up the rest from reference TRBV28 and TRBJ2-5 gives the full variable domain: DVKVTQSSRYLVKRTGEKVFLECVQDMDHENMFWYRQDPGLGLRLIYFSYDVKMKEKGDIPEGYSVSREKKERFSLILESASTNQTSMYLCAITRGQKQETQYFGPGTRLLVL.

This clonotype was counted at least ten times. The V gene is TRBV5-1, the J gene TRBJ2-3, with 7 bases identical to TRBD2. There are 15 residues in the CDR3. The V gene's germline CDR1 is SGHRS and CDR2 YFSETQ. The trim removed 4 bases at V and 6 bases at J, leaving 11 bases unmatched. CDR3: CASSPWTSRLDTQYF. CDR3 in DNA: TGCGCCAGCAGCCCCTGGACTAGTAGATTGGATACGCAGTATTTT.

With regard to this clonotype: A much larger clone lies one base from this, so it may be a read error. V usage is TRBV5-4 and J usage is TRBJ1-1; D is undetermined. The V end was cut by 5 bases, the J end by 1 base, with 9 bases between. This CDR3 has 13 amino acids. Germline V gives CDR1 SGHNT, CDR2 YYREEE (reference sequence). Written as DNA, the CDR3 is TGTGCCAGCAGGCTCCACTGGAACACTGAAGCTTTCTTT. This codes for CASRLHWNTEAFF.

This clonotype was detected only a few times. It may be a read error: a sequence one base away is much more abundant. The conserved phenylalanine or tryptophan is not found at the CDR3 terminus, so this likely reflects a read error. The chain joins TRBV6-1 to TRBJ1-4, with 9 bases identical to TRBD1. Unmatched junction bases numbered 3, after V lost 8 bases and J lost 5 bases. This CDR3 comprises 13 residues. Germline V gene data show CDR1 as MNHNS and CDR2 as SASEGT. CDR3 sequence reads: CASGGQGNEKLFS. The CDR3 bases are TGTGCCAGCGGGGGACAGGGAAATGAAAAACTGTTTTCT.

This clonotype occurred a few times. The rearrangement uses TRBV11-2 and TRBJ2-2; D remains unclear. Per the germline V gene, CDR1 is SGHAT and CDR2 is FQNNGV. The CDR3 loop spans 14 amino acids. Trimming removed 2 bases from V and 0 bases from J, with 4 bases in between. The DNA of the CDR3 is TGTGCCAGCAGCTTACACGCGAACACCGGGGAGCTGTTTTTT. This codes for CASSLHANTGELFF. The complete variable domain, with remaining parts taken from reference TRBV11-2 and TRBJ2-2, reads EAGVAQSPRYKIIEKRQSVAFWCNPISGHATLYWYQQILGQGPKLLIQFQNNGVVDDSQLPKDRFSAERLKGVDSTLKIQPAKLEDSAVYLCASSLHANTGELFFGEGSRLTVL.

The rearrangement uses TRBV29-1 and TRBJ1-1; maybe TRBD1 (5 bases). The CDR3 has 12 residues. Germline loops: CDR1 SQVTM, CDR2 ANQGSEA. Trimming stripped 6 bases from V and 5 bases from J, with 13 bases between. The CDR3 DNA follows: TGCAGCGTGACAGTAACACGTACTGAAGCTTTCTTT. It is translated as CSVTVTRTEAFF.

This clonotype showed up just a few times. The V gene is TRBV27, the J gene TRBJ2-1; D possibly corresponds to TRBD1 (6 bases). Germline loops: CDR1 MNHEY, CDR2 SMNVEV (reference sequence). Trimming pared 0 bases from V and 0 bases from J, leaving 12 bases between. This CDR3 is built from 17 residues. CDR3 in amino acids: CASSLSKQGRSYNEQFF. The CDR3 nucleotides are TGTGCCAGCAGTTTATCGAAACAGGGTCGCTCCTACAATGAGCAGTTCTTC.

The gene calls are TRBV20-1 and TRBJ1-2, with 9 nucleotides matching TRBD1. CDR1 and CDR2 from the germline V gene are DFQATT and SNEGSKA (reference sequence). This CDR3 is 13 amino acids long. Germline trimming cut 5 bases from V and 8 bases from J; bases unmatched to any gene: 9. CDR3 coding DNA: TGCAGTGCTCTCCGGGACAGGGTGAAAGGCTACACCTTC. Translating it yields CSALRDRVKGYTF.

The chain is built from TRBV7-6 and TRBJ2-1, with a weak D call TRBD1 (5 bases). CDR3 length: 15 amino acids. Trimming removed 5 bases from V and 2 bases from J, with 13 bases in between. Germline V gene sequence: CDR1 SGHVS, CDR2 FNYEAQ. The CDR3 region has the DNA TGTGCCAGCAGCATCTCAGGGTACCCCTACAATGAGCAGTTCTTC. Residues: CASSISGYPYNEQFF.

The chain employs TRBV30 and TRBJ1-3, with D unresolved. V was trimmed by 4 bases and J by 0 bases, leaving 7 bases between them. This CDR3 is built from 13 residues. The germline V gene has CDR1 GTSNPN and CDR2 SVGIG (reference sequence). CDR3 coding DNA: TGTGCCTGGACTATGGGCTCTGGAAACACCATATATTTT. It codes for CAWTMGSGNTIYF.

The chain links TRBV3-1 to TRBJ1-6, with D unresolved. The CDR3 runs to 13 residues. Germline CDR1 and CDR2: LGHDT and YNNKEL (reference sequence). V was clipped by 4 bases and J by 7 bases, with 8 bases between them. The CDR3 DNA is TGTGCCAGCAGCCGCGGACCCAATTCACCCCTCCACTTT. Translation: CASSRGPNSPLHF.

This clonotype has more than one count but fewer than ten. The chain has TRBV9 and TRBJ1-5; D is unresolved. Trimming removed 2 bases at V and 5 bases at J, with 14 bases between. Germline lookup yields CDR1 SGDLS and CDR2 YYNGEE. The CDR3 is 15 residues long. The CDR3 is CASSVEAGSDQPQHF. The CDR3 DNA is TGTGCCAGCAGCGTCGAGGCGGGCTCGGATCAGCCCCAGCATTTT.

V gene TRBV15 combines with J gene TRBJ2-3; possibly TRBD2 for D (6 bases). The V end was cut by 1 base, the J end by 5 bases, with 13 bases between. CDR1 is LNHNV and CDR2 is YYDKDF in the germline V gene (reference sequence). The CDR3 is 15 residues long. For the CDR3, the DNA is TGTGCCACCAGCAGAGCCGAAGGGGAGGTAGATACGCAGTATTTT. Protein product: CATSRAEGEVDTQYF.

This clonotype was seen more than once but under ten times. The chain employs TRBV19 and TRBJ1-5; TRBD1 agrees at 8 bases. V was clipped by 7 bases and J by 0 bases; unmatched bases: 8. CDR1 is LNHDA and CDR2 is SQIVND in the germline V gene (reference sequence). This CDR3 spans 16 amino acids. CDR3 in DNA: TGTGCCAGTATCGCCACCGACAGGGGTAGCAATCAGCCCCAGCATTTT. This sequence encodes CASIATDRGSNQPQHF.

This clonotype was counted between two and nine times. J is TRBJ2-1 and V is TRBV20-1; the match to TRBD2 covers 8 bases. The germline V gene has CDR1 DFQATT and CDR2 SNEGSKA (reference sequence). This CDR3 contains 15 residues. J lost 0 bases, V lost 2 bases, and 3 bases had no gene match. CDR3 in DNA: TGCAGTGCTAGAAAGCGGGAGAGCTCCTACAATGAGCAGTTCTTC. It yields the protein CSARKRESSYNEQFF.

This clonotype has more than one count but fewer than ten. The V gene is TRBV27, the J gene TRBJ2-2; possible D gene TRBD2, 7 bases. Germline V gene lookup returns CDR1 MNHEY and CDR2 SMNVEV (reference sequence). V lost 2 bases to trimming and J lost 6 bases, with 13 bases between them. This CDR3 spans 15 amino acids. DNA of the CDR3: TGTGCCAGCAGTTTAATCGGGGGGCCTCCCGGGGAGCTGTTTTTT. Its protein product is CASSLIGGPPGELFF.

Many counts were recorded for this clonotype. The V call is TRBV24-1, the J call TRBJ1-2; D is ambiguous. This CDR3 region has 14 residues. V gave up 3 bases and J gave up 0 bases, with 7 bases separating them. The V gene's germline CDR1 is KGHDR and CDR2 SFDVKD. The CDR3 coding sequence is TGTGCCACCAGTGATACCGCGGCTAACTATGGCTACACCTTC. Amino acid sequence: CATSDTAANYGYTF.

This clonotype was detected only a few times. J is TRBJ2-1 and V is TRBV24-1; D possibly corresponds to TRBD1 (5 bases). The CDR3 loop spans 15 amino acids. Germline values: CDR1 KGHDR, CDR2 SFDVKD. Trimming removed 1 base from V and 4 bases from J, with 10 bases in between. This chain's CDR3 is CATSDFPGQYNEQFF. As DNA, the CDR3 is TGTGCCACCAGTGATTTCCCAGGGCAGTACAATGAGCAGTTCTTC.

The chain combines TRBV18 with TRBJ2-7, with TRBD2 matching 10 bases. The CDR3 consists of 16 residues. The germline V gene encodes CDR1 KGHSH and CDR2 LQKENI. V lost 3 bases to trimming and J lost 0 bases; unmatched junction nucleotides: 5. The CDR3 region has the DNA TGTGCCAGCTCACCGGGACTAGCGTTAAGCTCCTACGAGCAGTACTTC. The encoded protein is CASSPGLALSSYEQYF.

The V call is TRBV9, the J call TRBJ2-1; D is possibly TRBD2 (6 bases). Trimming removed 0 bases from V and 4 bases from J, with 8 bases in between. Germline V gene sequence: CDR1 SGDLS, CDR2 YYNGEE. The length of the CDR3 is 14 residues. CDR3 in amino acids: CASSVGGEYNEQFF. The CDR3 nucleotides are TGTGCCAGCAGCGTAGGGGGGGAATACAATGAGCAGTTCTTC. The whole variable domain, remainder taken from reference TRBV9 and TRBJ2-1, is DSGVTQTPKHLITATGQRVTLRCSPRSGDLSVYWYQQSLDQGLQFLIQYYNGEERAKGNILERFSAQQFPDLHSELNLSSLELGDSALYFCASSVGGEYNEQFFGPGTRLTVL.

The CDR3 nucleotides read TGTGCCAGCAGCCCGGGACCTTCTGGAGCTTTCTTT. It encodes CASSPGPSGAFF. The chain joins TRBV7-6 to TRBJ1-1; D may be TRBD1 (5 bases). The CDR3 length is 12 residues. V lost 5 bases, J lost 10 bases, and 14 bases lay in between. Germline V gene lookup returns CDR1 SGHVS and CDR2 FNYEAQ.

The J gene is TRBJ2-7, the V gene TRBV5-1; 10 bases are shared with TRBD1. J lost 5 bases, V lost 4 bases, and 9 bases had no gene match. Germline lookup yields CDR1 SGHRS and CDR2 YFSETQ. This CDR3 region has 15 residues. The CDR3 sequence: CASSHGTGAFDEQYF. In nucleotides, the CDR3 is TGCGCCAGCAGCCATGGGACAGGGGCTTTCGACGAGCAGTACTTC.

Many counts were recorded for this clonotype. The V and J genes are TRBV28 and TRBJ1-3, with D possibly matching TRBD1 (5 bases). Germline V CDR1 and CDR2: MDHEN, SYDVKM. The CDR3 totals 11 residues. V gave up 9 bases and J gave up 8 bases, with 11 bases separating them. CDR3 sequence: CASRRGDTIYF. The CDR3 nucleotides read TGTGCCAGTCGTCGGGGGGACACCATATATTTT.

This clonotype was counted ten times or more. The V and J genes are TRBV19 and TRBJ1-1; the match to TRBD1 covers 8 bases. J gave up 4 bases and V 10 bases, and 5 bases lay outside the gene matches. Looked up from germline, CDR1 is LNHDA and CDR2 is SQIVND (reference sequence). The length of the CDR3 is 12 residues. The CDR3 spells CATGDRRTEAFF. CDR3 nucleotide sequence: TGTGCCACCGGGGACAGGCGCACTGAAGCTTTCTTT.

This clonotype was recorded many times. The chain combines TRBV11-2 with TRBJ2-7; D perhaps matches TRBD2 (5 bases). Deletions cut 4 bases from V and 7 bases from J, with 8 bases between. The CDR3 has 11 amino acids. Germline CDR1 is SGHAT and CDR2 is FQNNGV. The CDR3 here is CASSSTREQYF. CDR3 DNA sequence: TGTGCCAGCAGCTCCACTAGGGAGCAGTACTTC. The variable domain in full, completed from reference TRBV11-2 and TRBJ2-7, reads EAGVAQSPRYKIIEKRQSVAFWCNPISGHATLYWYQQILGQGPKLLIQFQNNGVVDDSQLPKDRFSAERLKGVDSTLKIQPAKLEDSAVYLCASSSTREQYFGPGTRLTVT.

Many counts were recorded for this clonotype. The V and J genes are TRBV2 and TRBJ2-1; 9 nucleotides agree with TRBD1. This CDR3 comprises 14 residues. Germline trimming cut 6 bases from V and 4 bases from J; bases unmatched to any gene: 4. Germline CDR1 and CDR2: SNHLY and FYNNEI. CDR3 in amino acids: CASSRQGVYNEQFF. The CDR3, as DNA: TGTGCCAGCAGCCGACAGGGGGTATACAATGAGCAGTTCTTC.

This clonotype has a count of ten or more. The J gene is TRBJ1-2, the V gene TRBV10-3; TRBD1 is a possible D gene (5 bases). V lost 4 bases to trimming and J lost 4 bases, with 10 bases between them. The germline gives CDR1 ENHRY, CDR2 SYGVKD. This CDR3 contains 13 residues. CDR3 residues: CAISAGRIYGYTF. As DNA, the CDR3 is TGTGCCATCAGTGCAGGGCGGATCTATGGCTACACCTTC.